This T cell receptor beta chain stems from a study of beta chain features in type 1 diabetes. Study-wide context: Researchers looked at fewer than 120,000,000 sorted cells across all samples. Study-wide points: PCR might favor shorter templates, but any such skew would affect patients and controls equally. Moderately but significantly shorter TCRB CDR3s were found in Type 1 diabetes patients in all four CD4+ subsets. VDJ junctions from patients with type 1 diabetes contained fewer insertions and more deletions.

Purity (above 98%) was reached by all sorted populations. The authors reverse transcribed all of the isolated RNA, so sequencing captured expressed TCRB transcripts. TCRdb's copy holds only in-frame clones and misses some; the assay was immunoSEQ multiplex PCR. Of under 300,000 clones listed, over 11% are singletons. The germline gives CDR1 MGHRA, CDR2 YSYEKL. The CDR3 length is 16 residues. With 4 bases clipped from V and 3 bases from J, the junction kept 9 bases outside the gene matches. This clone has at least ten counts. Antigen: not known. This TCR was sampled from a man younger than 45 with type 1 diabetes. Sequencing was carried out using naive CD4+ T cells from blood. The chain has TRBV4-1 and TRBJ2-1; 7 positions match TRBD1. The CDR3 sequence is CASSRSDRVDYNEQFF. As DNA, the CDR3 is TGCGCCAGCAGCCGATCCGACAGGGTTGACTACAATGAGCAGTTCTTC.